The rows below give T cell receptor beta chains drawn from one sample of a study of CD8 T cells in Susac syndrome. TCRdb recomputed calls from the immunoSEQ multiplex PCR reads with MiXCR, one row per CDR3 protein. The table has some 76,000 distinct CDR3 sequences, roughly 90% seen once; the top ten hold 0.5% to 0.65%. The sequencing input was CD8+ T cells from PBMCs. The receptors shown here come from a human donor with multiple sclerosis. Both conserved end residues are part of each CDR3. The D gene is left open where the match is weak. Clone size is stated in some rows and not others, as once, few, many or a class when expanded.

cdr3_aa	cdr3_nt	clone_size	v_call	j_call	d_call
CASSLGWGVLGTEAFF	TGTGCCAGCAGCTTAGGGTGGGGGGTTTTGGGAACTGAAGCTTTCTTT	-	TRBV7-2	TRBJ1-1	-
CASSQPAVSGNTIYF	TGCGCCAGCAGTCAACCAGCGGTCTCTGGAAACACCATATATTTT	-	TRBV23-1	TRBJ1-3	-
CASSLPPGMNTEAFF	TGTGCCAGCAGCCTACCCCCAGGGATGAACACTGAAGCTTTCTTT	-	TRBV5-4	TRBJ1-1	-
CASKPDRGPYNEQFF	TGTGCCAGTAAACCGGACAGGGGCCCCTACAATGAGCAGTTCTTC	few	TRBV19	TRBJ2-1	TRBD1
CASSFWAGDEKLFF	TGTGCCAGCAGTTTTTGGGCAGGGGATGAAAAACTGTTTTTT	-	TRBV28	TRBJ1-4	-
CASSPRRPETQYF	TGTGCCAGCAGTCCCAGGCGACCCGAGACCCAGTACTTC	-	TRBV27	TRBJ2-5	-
CASKEDQANYGYTF	TGCGCCAGCAAGGAAGACCAAGCTAACTATGGCTACACCTTC	-	TRBV5-1	TRBJ1-2	-
CASSEGRQGTQYF	TGTGCCAGCAGTGAGGGCCGTCAGGGGACCCAGTACTTC	-	TRBV2	TRBJ2-5	-
CASSPSWGNTEAFF	TGTGCCAGCAGCCCCTCTTGGGGGAACACTGAAGCTTTCTTT	few	TRBV9	TRBJ1-1	-
CASSLPWSNGYTF	TGCGCCAGCAGCTTGCCATGGAGTAATGGCTACACCTTC	-	TRBV5-1	TRBJ1-2	-
CASSPTGNGETQYF	TGTGCCAGCAGCCCGACGGGTAACGGGGAGACCCAGTACTTC	-	TRBV7-3	TRBJ2-5	-
CASSLSGPIAGGRDTQYF	TGTGCCAGCAGTTTATCTGGACCGATAGCGGGGGGAAGAGATACGCAGTATTTT	once	TRBV27	TRBJ2-3	TRBD2
CASKELAGTYEQYF	TGCGCCAGCAAGGAACTAGCGGGAACCTACGAGCAGTACTTC	-	TRBV5-1	TRBJ2-7	TRBD2
CASRPLAGVGNEQFF	TGTGCCAGCAGGCCTCTAGCGGGAGTCGGGAATGAGCAGTTCTTC	-	TRBV6-5	TRBJ2-1	TRBD2
CASTERTGGTETQYF	TGTGCCAGCACCGAGCGGACAGGGGGCACAGAGACCCAGTACTTC	-	TRBV11-2	TRBJ2-5	TRBD1
CASSQTASGNTIYF	TGTGCCAGCAGCCAAACGGCCTCTGGAAACACCATATATTTT	-	TRBV4-2	TRBJ1-3	-
CASSVSGTRGTGELFF	TGTGCCAGCAGTGTCTCCGGGACTAGAGGAACCGGGGAGCTGTTTTTT	-	TRBV6-1	TRBJ2-2	TRBD2
CASGMPYEQYF	TGTGCTAGTGGAATGCCCTACGAGCAGTACTTC	-	TRBV12-5	TRBJ2-7	-
CASRLLRRYEQYF	TGTGCCAGCAGGCTCCTACGGCGGTACGAGCAGTACTTC	-	TRBV6-1	TRBJ2-7	-
CASSPGLVSYEQYF	TGTGCCAGCAGCCCGGGACTAGTCTCCTACGAGCAGTACTTC	once	TRBV3-1	TRBJ2-7	TRBD2
CASSLREEQYF	TGTGCCAGCAGTTTACGGGAAGAGCAGTACTTC	-	TRBV28	TRBJ2-7	-
CASSEDTTGNEQFF	TGTGCCAGCAGTGAAGACACAACCGGGAATGAGCAGTTCTTC	-	TRBV2	TRBJ2-1	-
CASSLAQIQPQHF	TGTGCCAGCAGTTTAGCGCAGATTCAGCCCCAGCATTTT	-	TRBV12-3/TRBV12-4	TRBJ1-5	-
CASSQVRQAYLNTEAFF	TGCGCCAGCAGCCAAGTTAGACAGGCTTATCTGAACACTGAAGCTTTCTTT	-	TRBV4-1	TRBJ1-1	-
CASSLTATGELFF	TGTGCCAGCAGTTTAACAGCCACCGGGGAGCTGTTTTTT	-	TRBV12-3/TRBV12-4	TRBJ2-2	-
CAWSGVRDEQYF	TGTGCCTGGAGCGGGGTTCGGGACGAGCAGTACTTC	-	TRBV30	TRBJ2-7	-
CASSSPSSPYEQYF	TGTGCCAGCAGTTCACCGTCCTCTCCCTACGAGCAGTACTTC	-	TRBV28	TRBJ2-7	-
CASTTGLAAYEQYF	TGTGCCAGCACCACCGGACTAGCGGCTTACGAGCAGTACTTC	-	TRBV6-2/TRBV6-3	TRBJ2-7	TRBD2
CATSRDSGQYEKLFF	TGTGCCACCAGCAGAGATTCAGGACAGTACGAAAAACTGTTTTTT	-	TRBV15	TRBJ1-4	-
CASFKGADATDTQYF	TGTGCCAGCTTCAAGGGGGCAGACGCAACGGATACGCAGTATTTT	-	TRBV21-1	TRBJ2-3	-
CASSQTGTAYGYTF	TGTGCCAGCAGTCAAACCGGGACGGCATATGGCTACACCTTC	-	TRBV6-5	TRBJ1-2	-
CASTPLGGLDIQYF	TGTGCCAGCACCCCCCTAGGGGGTTTGGACATTCAGTACTTC	-	TRBV12-3/TRBV12-4	TRBJ2-4	-
CASSSEGDSNQPQHF	TGTGCCAGCAGCTCCGAGGGGGATAGCAATCAGCCCCAGCATTTT	-	TRBV5-6	TRBJ1-5	-
CASSLWVGGRAVYGCTF	TGTGCCAGCAGTCTTTGGGTGGGTGGCAGGGCGGTCTATGGCTGCACCTTC	-	TRBV12-3/TRBV12-4	TRBJ1-2	-
CAISEGGIEAFF	TGTGCCATCAGTGAGGGGGGAATTGAAGCTTTCTTT	-	TRBV10-3	TRBJ1-1	-
CASSPSLWTSGVNEQFF	TGTGCCAGCAGCCCCTCTCTCTGGACTAGCGGGGTCAATGAGCAGTTCTTC	-	TRBV7-9	TRBJ2-1	TRBD2
CASSQEEGLETQYF	TGCGCCAGCAGCCAAGAGGAAGGGTTGGAGACCCAGTACTTC	-	TRBV4-3	TRBJ2-5	-